The clone carrying this T cell receptor (beta chain) was recorded a few times. Antigen specificity is unknown. The data belong to a study of T-cell memory formation after mild COVID-19. Broader study findings: Certain responding clones were present in pre-infection memory, suggesting participation of cross-reactive memory. Most CD4+ clones that shrank were in CM and EM, while CD8+ ones turned up in EMRA.

The ends were cut back, 7 bases at V and 1 base at J, with 14 bases in the middle. The CDR3 extends over 14 amino acids. CDR1 is DFQATT and CDR2 is SNEGSKA in the germline V gene (reference sequence). 5'RACE with constant-segment primers built TCRalpha and TCRbeta cDNA libraries with UMIs. TCRdb recomputed calls from the 5' RACE reads with MiXCR, one row per CDR3 protein. The sample carries roughly 40,000 distinct CDR3 sequences, 7.3% recorded once. Sequenced material: PBMCs or a T cell subset sorted from them (not recorded which). The TCR comes from a man in his late teens or twenties who had mild COVID-19 (a few samples of this study predate the infection). Cell type and time point are not known. The chain carries TRBV20-1 and TRBJ1-5; D possibly corresponds to TRBD1 (5 bases). The CDR3 protein is CSGLRGPSNQPQHF. DNA of the CDR3: TGCAGTGGCCTGAGGGGACCAAGCAATCAGCCCCAGCATTTT.